This is a list of T cell receptor beta chains from one sample in a study of shared clonotypes between healthy human individuals. Assay used: immunoSEQ multiplex PCR; TCRdb lists only in-frame clones, some missing. The sample holds approximately 340,000 clones, around 72% seen once. Sequenced sample: memory CD4+ T cells sorted from blood. The receptors here all came from a man aged 25-40 years in good health. The CDR3 runs from the conserved cysteine through the conserved F or W. Fields, in order: clone size, J gene, V gene, D gene, CDR3 protein, CDR3 DNA. D genes are given only for firm matches. Size tells how often a clone was seen (once, few, many) or the class of an expanded clone, and some rows leave it out.

clone size: -
J gene: TRBJ2-3
V gene: TRBV12-5
D gene: TRBD2
CDR3 protein: CASGLGLAGFTDTQYF
CDR3 DNA: TGTGCTAGTGGTTTGGGACTAGCGGGATTCACAGATACGCAGTATTTT

clone size: -
J gene: TRBJ1-1
V gene: TRBV6-5
D gene: -
CDR3 protein: CASSFLPVLDTEAFF
CDR3 DNA: TGTGCCAGCAGTTTCTTACCGGTCTTGGACACTGAAGCTTTCTTT

clone size: -
J gene: TRBJ2-6
V gene: TRBV13
D gene: TRBD1
CDR3 protein: CASSLGQGTSGANVLTF
CDR3 DNA: TGTGCCAGCAGCTTGGGACAGGGAACGTCTGGGGCCAACGTCCTGACTTTC

clone size: -
J gene: TRBJ2-1
V gene: TRBV5-1
D gene: -
CDR3 protein: CASSYSIAVSSYNEQFF
CDR3 DNA: TGCGCCAGCAGCTACAGCATAGCGGTTAGCTCCTACAATGAGCAGTTCTTC

clone size: few
J gene: TRBJ2-1
V gene: TRBV6-4
D gene: TRBD2
CDR3 protein: CASSDTSGNNEQFF
CDR3 DNA: TGTGCCAGCAGTGACACTAGCGGGAACAATGAGCAGTTCTTC

clone size: once
J gene: TRBJ1-1
V gene: TRBV27
D gene: -
CDR3 protein: CASSGRAHTEAFF
CDR3 DNA: TGTGCCAGCAGTGGCAGGGCCCACACTGAAGCTTTCTTT

clone size: -
J gene: TRBJ1-4
V gene: TRBV28
D gene: -
CDR3 protein: CASSLLGQNEKLFF
CDR3 DNA: TGTGCCAGCAGTTTATTAGGACAGAATGAAAAACTGTTTTTT

clone size: -
J gene: TRBJ2-3
V gene: TRBV29-1
D gene: TRBD2
CDR3 protein: CSVSRTSGTPVTQYF
CDR3 DNA: TGCAGCGTTTCCAGGACTAGCGGGACCCCGGTTACGCAGTATTTT

clone size: -
J gene: TRBJ1-5
V gene: TRBV12-2
D gene: -
CDR3 protein: CASRLGAGGRDQPQHF
CDR3 DNA: TGTGCAAGTCGCTTAGGTGCAGGGGGCAGGGATCAGCCCCAGCATTTT

clone size: -
J gene: TRBJ2-3
V gene: TRBV7-2
D gene: -
CDR3 protein: CASSIDSGPSTDTQYF
CDR3 DNA: TGTGCCAGCAGCATAGACAGTGGACCTAGCACAGATACGCAGTATTTT

clone size: -
J gene: TRBJ2-7
V gene: TRBV27
D gene: TRBD2
CDR3 protein: CASSFLAGETEQYF
CDR3 DNA: TGTGCCAGCAGTTTTCTAGCGGGAGAAACTGAGCAGTACTTC

clone size: -
J gene: TRBJ2-3
V gene: TRBV4-3
D gene: -
CDR3 protein: CASSQAGTRNSDTQYF
CDR3 DNA: TGCGCCAGCAGCCAGGCGGGGACAAGAAATTCAGATACGCAGTATTTT

clone size: few
J gene: TRBJ2-3
V gene: TRBV7-2
D gene: -
CDR3 protein: CASSLVGGSTDTQYF
CDR3 DNA: TGTGCCAGCAGCTTAGTGGGAGGTAGCACAGATACGCAGTATTTT

clone size: -
J gene: TRBJ2-1
V gene: TRBV6-1
D gene: -
CDR3 protein: CASSEGGPVNEQFF
CDR3 DNA: TGTGCCAGCAGTGAAGGAGGGCCAGTCAATGAGCAGTTCTTC

clone size: few
J gene: TRBJ2-3
V gene: TRBV4-3
D gene: -
CDR3 protein: CASSGGGDTDTQYF
CDR3 DNA: TGCGCCAGCAGTGGCGGCGGAGACACAGATACGCAGTATTTT

clone size: -
J gene: TRBJ1-5
V gene: TRBV28
D gene: -
CDR3 protein: CASSLQGRYQPQHF
CDR3 DNA: TGTGCCAGCAGTCTCCAGGGCCGTTACCAGCCCCAGCATTTT

clone size: -
J gene: TRBJ2-5
V gene: TRBV18
D gene: TRBD2
CDR3 protein: CASSPPSGGVETQYF
CDR3 DNA: TGTGCCAGCTCACCACCATCGGGAGGAGTAGAGACCCAGTACTTC

clone size: -
J gene: TRBJ2-5
V gene: TRBV7-2
D gene: TRBD2
CDR3 protein: CASSLVVSGRAGGETQYF
CDR3 DNA: TGTGCCAGCAGCTTAGTAGTTAGCGGGAGGGCCGGTGGGGAGACCCAGTACTTC

clone size: -
J gene: TRBJ2-7
V gene: TRBV7-2
D gene: -
CDR3 protein: CASSLAGWRLPELPSYEQYF
CDR3 DNA: TGTGCCAGCAGCTTAGCCGGATGGAGACTGCCTGAACTTCCCTCCTACGAGCAGTACTTC

clone size: -
J gene: TRBJ2-7
V gene: TRBV5-1
D gene: -
CDR3 protein: CASSSIGLSDEQYF
CDR3 DNA: TGCGCCAGCAGCTCGATAGGTCTTTCGGACGAGCAGTACTTC

clone size: -
J gene: TRBJ1-3
V gene: TRBV28
D gene: TRBD1
CDR3 protein: CASSSRRTGGYF
CDR3 DNA: TGTGCCAGCAGTTCCCGCCGGACAGGGGGGTATTTT

clone size: once
J gene: TRBJ2-7
V gene: TRBV27
D gene: -
CDR3 protein: CASRLQGEGEQYF
CDR3 DNA: TGTGCCAGCAGGTTACAGGGGGAGGGCGAGCAGTACTTC

clone size: -
J gene: TRBJ2-7
V gene: TRBV6-1
D gene: -
CDR3 protein: CASSPTATGEQYF
CDR3 DNA: TGTGCCAGCAGTCCTACGGCCACAGGAGAGCAGTACTTC

clone size: -
J gene: TRBJ1-6
V gene: TRBV7-6
D gene: -
CDR3 protein: CASSGREGNSPLHF
CDR3 DNA: TGTGCCAGCAGCGGACGTGAGGGTAATTCACCCCTCCACTTT

clone size: -
J gene: TRBJ2-1
V gene: TRBV19
D gene: TRBD2
CDR3 protein: CASSERLAGADNEQFF
CDR3 DNA: TGTGCCAGTAGCGAAAGATTAGCGGGAGCTGACAATGAGCAGTTCTTC

clone size: once
J gene: TRBJ2-5
V gene: TRBV5-1
D gene: -
CDR3 protein: CASSLFGTTETQYF
CDR3 DNA: TGCGCCAGCAGCTTATTCGGCACAACAGAGACCCAGTACTTC

clone size: -
J gene: TRBJ2-5
V gene: TRBV2
D gene: TRBD2
CDR3 protein: CASRGAGGRRETQYF
CDR3 DNA: TGTGCCAGCAGAGGAGCGGGAGGGCGAAGGGAGACCCAGTACTTC

clone size: -
J gene: TRBJ1-4
V gene: TRBV6-1
D gene: -
CDR3 protein: CASSEAGGSYEKLFF
CDR3 DNA: TGTGCCAGCAGTGAAGCGGGGGGCAGCTACGAAAAACTGTTTTTT

clone size: -
J gene: TRBJ1-1
V gene: TRBV6-6
D gene: -
CDR3 protein: CASSLQGRNTEAFF
CDR3 DNA: TGTGCCAGCAGTTTGCAGGGACGGAACACTGAAGCTTTCTTT

clone size: -
J gene: TRBJ2-7
V gene: TRBV30
D gene: TRBD2
CDR3 protein: CAWSVKVAGGYEQYF
CDR3 DNA: TGTGCCTGGAGTGTAAAGGTGGCGGGAGGCTACGAGCAGTACTTC

clone size: -
J gene: TRBJ2-1
V gene: TRBV4-1
D gene: TRBD1
CDR3 protein: CASSQPGGHYNEQFF
CDR3 DNA: TGCGCCAGCAGCCAACCAGGGGGCCACTACAATGAGCAGTTCTTC

clone size: -
J gene: TRBJ2-7
V gene: TRBV7-3
D gene: TRBD2
CDR3 protein: CASSLTSTSGSIEQYF
CDR3 DNA: TGTGCCAGCAGCTTAACTTCGACTAGCGGGAGTATTGAGCAGTACTTC

clone size: -
J gene: TRBJ1-5
V gene: TRBV6-1
D gene: -
CDR3 protein: CASSEVPYQPQHF
CDR3 DNA: TGTGCCAGCAGTGAAGTCCCTTATCAGCCCCAGCATTTT

clone size: -
J gene: TRBJ1-1
V gene: TRBV11-2
D gene: -
CDR3 protein: CASSFSGGPNTEAFF
CDR3 DNA: TGTGCCAGCAGCTTTAGTGGGGGACCGAACACTGAAGCTTTCTTT